Below, 19 T cell receptor beta chains from the same sample are listed, as sequenced in a study of shared clonotypes between healthy human individuals. Clones were sequenced by immunoSEQ multiplex PCR, and TCRdb holds only the in-frame ones, with some missing. This table has roughly 700,000 clones, around 67% appearing once. The sequenced material came from memory CD4+ T cells sorted from blood. Specified subset: CD45RA-negative fraction. The receptors originated from a woman in her thirties in good health.

The table lists this clone with a few counts. The chain carries TRBV2 and TRBJ2-5, with TRBD2 as a possible D gene (6 bases). Deletions cut 6 bases from V and 1 base from J, with 15 bases between. CDR3 size: 15 residues. Germline V lookup: CDR1 SNHLY, CDR2 FYNNEI. The DNA for the CDR3 is TGTGCCAGCAGAAAAACGGGACTGCCCCAAGAGACCCAGTACTTC. Amino acids: CASRKTGLPQETQYF.

This chain uses TRBV7-2 with TRBJ2-1; the match to TRBD2 covers 14 bases. The CDR3 is 17 residues long. J gave up 6 bases and V 5 bases, and 9 bases lay outside the gene matches. Per the germline V gene, CDR1 is SGHTA and CDR2 is FQGNSA. The CDR3 is CASSAPGLAGVTNEQFF. CDR3 in DNA: TGTGCCAGCAGCGCTCCGGGACTAGCGGGAGTCACCAATGAGCAGTTCTTC. Full variable domain (rest looked up from reference TRBV7-2 and TRBJ2-1): GAGVSQSPSNKVTEKGKDVELRCDPISGHTALYWYRQSLGQGLEFLIYFQGNSAPDKSGLPSDRFSAERTGGSVSTLTIQRTQQEDSAVYLCASSAPGLAGVTNEQFFGPGTRLTVL.

This clone has ten or more counts. V usage is TRBV5-1 and J usage is TRBJ1-1; D may be TRBD1 (5 bases). Looked up from germline, CDR1 is SGHRS and CDR2 is YFSETQ. V was trimmed by 0 bases and J by 1 base, leaving 13 bases between them. CDR3 length equals 16 residues. The DNA for the CDR3 is TGCGCCAGCAGCTTGGGATCCAGGGCCACGAACACTGAAGCTTTCTTT. Its translation: CASSLGSRATNTEAFF.

This sequence joins TRBV5-1 and TRBJ1-5; D possibly corresponds to TRBD1 (6 bases). Trimming removed 4 bases at V and 5 bases at J, with 19 bases between. This CDR3 spans 16 amino acids. Germline-derived CDR1 and CDR2 are SGHRS and YFSETQ. CDR3 coding DNA: TGCGCCAGCAGCCCGGGCGGCGGGGGCAACTATCAGCCCCAGCATTTT. Protein: CASSPGGGGNYQPQHF.

J is TRBJ2-1 and V is TRBV5-4; D gene ambiguous. The CDR3 extends over 16 amino acids. The germline V and J ends were trimmed by 0 bases and 0 bases, with 10 bases remaining between them. CDR1 and CDR2 (germline): SGHNT, YYREEE (reference sequence). CDR3 sequence: CASSLGQVSSYNEQFF. The DNA for the CDR3 is TGTGCCAGCAGCTTGGGGCAGGTAAGCTCCTACAATGAGCAGTTCTTC.

This clone has just a few counts. The gene calls are TRBV25-1 and TRBJ2-7; 13 nucleotides line up with TRBD2. Losses at the gene ends were 3 bases for V and 0 bases for J; bases not matched to a gene: 8. The CDR3 is 18 residues long. Germline V lookup: CDR1 MGHDK, CDR2 SYGVNS. The CDR3 loop is CASSDSLAGGGGSYEQYF. The CDR3 nucleotides are TGTGCCAGCAGTGATTCACTAGCGGGAGGGGGGGGCTCCTACGAGCAGTACTTC.

In this sample, this clone turned up a few times. CDR3 sequence reads: CASSPNRGADGGELFF. The CDR3 coding sequence is TGTGCCAGCAGCCCTAATCGGGGGGCTGATGGCGGGGAGCTGTTTTTT. This sequence joins TRBV5-4 and TRBJ2-2, with D maybe TRBD2 (7 bases). The V end was cut by 4 bases, the J end by 7 bases, with 20 bases between. This CDR3 region has 16 residues. Germline-derived CDR1 and CDR2 are SGHNT and YYREEE (reference sequence).

J is TRBJ1-5 and V is TRBV28, with D possibly TRBD1 on 5 matching bases. CDR1 MDHEN and CDR2 SYDVKM come from the germline V gene. The V gene lost 8 bases and the J gene lost 1 base, with 18 bases spanning the gap. The CDR3 has 16 residues. Written as DNA, the CDR3 is TGTGCCAGCGGTCGGGGGATCGGGATAAGCAATCAGCCCCAGCATTTT. As protein: CASGRGIGISNQPQHF.

The CDR3 DNA follows: TGTGCCAGCAGTCAGTCGAGGGACAGGGGGTTCTACGAGCAGTACTTC. This codes for CASSQSRDRGFYEQYF. The V gene is TRBV7-8, the J gene TRBJ2-7, with 11 bases lining up with TRBD1. The CDR3 is 16 amino acids. Per the germline V gene, CDR1 is SGHVS and CDR2 is FQNEAQ. V shed 6 bases and J 3 bases; nucleotides not matched to a gene: 10.

This clone was seen a few times. The genes are TRBV10-2 and TRBJ1-2; D unclear. Trimming left V 8 bases short and J 9 bases short, with 16 bases between. Germline CDR1 and CDR2: WSHSY and SAAADI. This CDR3 is built from 12 residues. CDR3 DNA sequence: TGCGCCAGCCGGGAAACCTCCGGGAGCTACACCTTC. This codes for CASRETSGSYTF.

Points on this clone: Other DNA sequences in the same sample also yield this CDR3. This chain links TRBV6-5 with TRBJ2-7; D not resolved. This CDR3 contains 12 residues. The V and J ends lost 6 bases and 1 base respectively, with 7 bases between them. From germline, CDR1 is MNHEY and CDR2 SVGAGI. This CDR3 is CASSSRSYEQYF. In DNA, the CDR3 is TGTGCCAGCAGCTCCCGTTCCTACGAGCAGTACTTC.

The chain has TRBV4-2 and TRBJ1-2; perhaps TRBD1 as D (6 bases). The germline gives CDR1 LGHNA, CDR2 YNFKEQ. The CDR3 consists of 16 residues. V was cut by 4 bases and J by 8 bases, with 23 bases left in between. CDR3 sequence (DNA): TGTGCCAGCAGCCTTCGCCCGGGACATCCTCGGGACGGCTACACCTTC. This codes for CASSLRPGHPRDGYTF.

The chain uses TRBV18 and TRBJ1-2; D gene unclear. Trimming left V 6 bases short and J 5 bases short, with 16 bases between. The CDR3 is made up of 14 amino acids. Germline loops: CDR1 KGHSH, CDR2 LQKENI. The CDR3 here is CASSPASGMYGYTF. The CDR3 DNA reads as TGTGCCAGCTCGCCCGCCTCGGGGATGTATGGCTACACCTTC.

This clone was counted a single time. The CDR3 here is CASSFGTGDYNEQFF. DNA of the CDR3: TGTGCCAGCTCATTCGGGACAGGGGATTACAATGAGCAGTTCTTC. J is TRBJ2-1 and V is TRBV18, with 10 nucleotides matching TRBD1. The germline V gene encodes CDR1 KGHSH and CDR2 LQKENI. Trimming cost V 5 bases and J 4 bases; bases outside gene matches: 5. The length of the CDR3 is 15 residues. The whole variable domain, remainder taken from reference TRBV18 and TRBJ2-1, is NAGVMQNPRHLVRRRGQEARLRCSPMKGHSHVYWYRQLPEEGLKFMVYLQKENIIDESGMPKERFSAEFPKEGPSILRIQQVVRGDSAAYFCASSFGTGDYNEQFFGPGTRLTVL.

Note on this clone: Different DNA sequences within this sample yield the same CDR3. The J gene is TRBJ1-3, the V gene TRBV6-1; D call uncertain. V was trimmed by 6 bases and J by 0 bases, leaving 6 bases between them. The CDR3 covers 13 residues. From germline, CDR1 is MNHNS and CDR2 SASEGT. The CDR3 bases are TGTGCCAGCAGAACCAGCTCTGGAAACACCATATATTTT. Translation gives CASRTSSGNTIYF.

This rearrangement joins TRBV6-5 to TRBJ2-7, with 10 bases matching TRBD2. This CDR3 spans 15 amino acids. Germline V gene lookup returns CDR1 MNHEY and CDR2 SVGAGI. Unmatched junction bases numbered 11, after V lost 5 bases and J lost 7 bases. Here the CDR3 reads CASSPRTSGVGEQYF. The CDR3 region has the DNA TGTGCCAGCAGTCCCCGGACTAGCGGCGTTGGAGAGCAGTACTTC.

The rearrangement links TRBV15 to TRBJ2-5; D gene unclear. V was pared by 0 bases and J by 5 bases, with 16 bases between. Looked up from germline, CDR1 is LNHNV and CDR2 is YYDKDF (reference sequence). The CDR3 runs 16 residues. The CDR3 DNA is TGTGCCACCAGCAGAGACCGGGCCTCCTCTCGGGAGACCCAGTACTTC. Protein sequence: CATSRDRASSRETQYF.

Comment on this clone: Distinct nucleotide sequences in the sample also encode this CDR3. The rearrangement uses TRBV7-9 and TRBJ2-5, with TRBD1 matching 8 bases. In germline, CDR1 is SEHNR, CDR2 FQNEAQ (reference sequence). This CDR3 has 15 amino acids. J gave up 1 base and V 3 bases, and 4 bases lay outside the gene matches. The CDR3 region is CASSLGGQGQETQYF. Here the CDR3 DNA reads TGTGCCAGCAGCTTGGGTGGACAGGGCCAAGAGACCCAGTACTTC.

This sequence joins TRBV19 and TRBJ2-7; 7 bases agree with TRBD1. Germline loops: CDR1 LNHDA, CDR2 SQIVND (reference sequence). With V trimmed by 5 bases and J by 6 bases, 13 bases remained unmatched. The CDR3 sequence is 15 residues long. CDR3 region: CASSETGTVLGEQYF. DNA of the CDR3: TGTGCCAGTAGTGAAACCGGGACAGTCCTTGGCGAGCAGTACTTC. Looking up the rest from reference TRBV19 and TRBJ2-7 gives the full variable domain: DGGITQSPKYLFRKEGQNVTLSCEQNLNHDAMYWYRQDPGQGLRLIYYSQIVNDFQKGDIAEGYSVSREKKESFPLTVTSAQKNPTAFYLCASSETGTVLGEQYFGPGTRLTVT.